The 30 T cell receptor beta chains reported below all come from one sample, sequenced in a study of cytomegalovirus exposure and HLA in healthy donors. Researchers ran the PCR with 60 Vbeta and 13 Jbeta primers. Sequenced by immunoSEQ multiplex PCR; TCRdb stores in-frame clones only, minus some. Here the sample spans approximately 140,000 clones, roughly 80% being singletons. The sequenced sample was PBMCs. The source of these receptors is a man aged 40-50 years in good health and CMV-seropositive.

This chain uses TRBV6-1 with TRBJ2-5; 11 nucleotides align to TRBD1. There are 15 residues in the CDR3. Germline assignment: CDR1 MNHNS and CDR2 SASEGT. Trimming cost V 4 bases and J 5 bases; bases outside gene matches: 6. CDR3 sequence reads: CASSGTGGEGETQYF. The DNA for the CDR3 is TGTGCCAGCAGTGGGACAGGGGGCGAGGGGGAGACCCAGTACTTC.

The J gene is TRBJ2-2, the V gene TRBV4-3; no clear D gene. This CDR3 is 16 amino acids long. Germline lookup yields CDR1 LGHNA and CDR2 YSLEER. V lost 1 base and J lost 6, with 15 bases in between. The CDR3 DNA follows: TGCGCCAGCAGCCAAGGAGCCCGTTGGGCGTCCGGGGAGCTGTTTTTT. It translates to CASSQGARWASGELFF.

The chain carries TRBV28 and TRBJ1-1; 8 nucleotides line up with TRBD1. Germline-derived CDR1 and CDR2 are MDHEN and SYDVKM. The junction had 7 bases not matched to a gene; V was cut back by 6 bases and J by 4 bases. This CDR3 contains 14 residues. CDR3 loop: CASSSGGATTEAFF. CDR3 DNA: TGTGCCAGCAGCTCAGGGGGCGCGACCACTGAAGCTTTCTTT.

The CDR3 DNA reads TGTGCCAGCTCACCAGGGCTAGCGGGGGTCACAGATACGCAGTATTTT. Translation gives CASSPGLAGVTDTQYF. The rearrangement links TRBV18 to TRBJ2-3; 10 nucleotides agree with TRBD2. V trimming: 2 bases; J trimming: 2 bases; junction bases outside the gene matches: 4. CDR3 length: 16 amino acids. Per the germline V gene, CDR1 is KGHSH and CDR2 is LQKENI. The full variable domain, rest sourced from reference TRBV18 and TRBJ2-3, is NAGVMQNPRHLVRRRGQEARLRCSPMKGHSHVYWYRQLPEEGLKFMVYLQKENIIDESGMPKERFSAEFPKEGPSILRIQQVVRGDSAAYFCASSPGLAGVTDTQYFGPGTRLTVL.

The chain uses TRBV6-5 and TRBJ1-1, with D hard to call. Deletions cut 4 bases from V and 7 bases from J, with 7 bases between. Germline V gene data show CDR1 as MNHEY and CDR2 as SVGAGI. The CDR3 is made up of 11 amino acids. In DNA form, the CDR3 reads TGTGCCAGCAGTTTACAGAATGAAGCTTTCTTT. It yields the protein CASSLQNEAFF.

This clone was seen only once. J is TRBJ2-7 and V is TRBV19; possibly TRBD2 for D (6 bases). V shed 0 bases and J shed 6 bases, with 9 bases lying between them. CDR3 length equals 13 residues. Germline CDR1 reads LNHDA; CDR2 reads SQIVND (reference sequence). This chain's CDR3 is CASSIDGGTEQYF. The CDR3 bases are TGTGCCAGTAGTATAGATGGAGGGACCGAGCAGTACTTC. Based on the CDR3 plus reference TRBV19 and TRBJ2-7, the full variable domain is DGGITQSPKYLFRKEGQNVTLSCEQNLNHDAMYWYRQDPGQGLRLIYYSQIVNDFQKGDIAEGYSVSREKKESFPLTVTSAQKNPTAFYLCASSIDGGTEQYFGPGTRLTVT.

V and J are TRBV5-4 and TRBJ1-1, with 7 bases fitting TRBD1. The CDR3 covers 14 residues. Germline assignment: CDR1 SGHNT and CDR2 YYREEE (reference sequence). The trim removed 3 bases at V and 4 bases at J, leaving 6 bases unmatched. The CDR3 nucleotides read TGTGCCAGCAGCTCGCCCGGGACAGTCACTGAAGCTTTCTTT. It yields the protein CASSSPGTVTEAFF.

This chain connects TRBV2 to TRBJ2-5; TRBD1 might be the D (5 bases). Trimming cost V 5 bases and J 3 bases, with 10 bases left between them. Germline V gene lookup returns CDR1 SNHLY and CDR2 FYNNEI. The CDR3 extends over 13 amino acids. The DNA for the CDR3 is TGTGCCAGCAGTCTCGACAGAAAAGAGACCCAGTACTTC. Translating it yields CASSLDRKETQYF. The full variable domain, rest sourced from reference TRBV2 and TRBJ2-5, is EPEVTQTPSHQVTQMGQEVILRCVPISNHLYFYWYRQILGQKVEFLVSFYNNEISEKSEIFDDQFSVERPDGSNFTLKIRSTKLEDSAMYFCASSLDRKETQYFGPGTRLLVL.

This CDR3 reads CASSLGQRENHEQYF. The DNA of the CDR3 is TGTGCCAGCAGCCTCGGGCAGCGGGAGAACCACGAGCAGTACTTC. The chain couples TRBV7-8 to TRBJ2-7, with TRBD2 matching over 8 bases. V dropped 5 bases and J dropped 5; count of bases not matched to a gene: 11. This CDR3 has 15 amino acids. Germline-derived CDR1 and CDR2 are SGHVS and FQNEAQ.

V gene TRBV5-3 combines with J gene TRBJ2-5; TRBD1 might be the D (5 bases). TRBV5-3 falls under the ORF class, with uncertain function. The CDR3 is made up of 16 amino acids. V shed 0 bases and J shed 2 bases, with 14 bases lying between them. The CDR3 DNA follows: TGTGCCAGAAGCTTGGCGGTGGGGCAGGGACAAGAGACCCAGTACTTC. Amino acid sequence: CARSLAVGQGQETQYF.

This clone was seen many times. The gene calls are TRBV4-1 and TRBJ1-5, with 8 nucleotides matching TRBD1. V gave up 3 bases and J gave up 5 bases; unmatched junction bases: 0. This CDR3 spans 13 amino acids. Germline-derived CDR1 and CDR2 are MGHRA and YSYEKL. The CDR3 sequence: CASSQDRDQPQHF. The DNA for the CDR3 is TGCGCCAGCAGCCAGGACAGGGATCAGCCCCAGCATTTT.

This sequence joins TRBV7-8 and TRBJ2-1; D unclear. Trimming took off 0 bases at V and 0 bases at J, with 9 bases between the two ends. CDR1 and CDR2 from the germline V gene are SGHVS and FQNEAQ. The CDR3 totals 16 residues. CDR3 coding DNA: TGTGCCAGCAGCTTAGCTACTTTTAGCTCCTACAATGAGCAGTTCTTC. It translates to CASSLATFSSYNEQFF.

The J gene is TRBJ2-5, the V gene TRBV7-9, with TRBD2 matching 9 bases. CDR1 is SEHNR and CDR2 is FQNEAQ in the germline V gene (reference sequence). Trimming cost V 4 bases and J 4 bases; bases outside gene matches: 7. The CDR3 length is 15 residues. CDR3 loop: CASSSRAGGVETQYF. Here the CDR3 DNA reads TGTGCCAGCAGCTCGAGGGCGGGAGGGGTAGAGACCCAGTACTTC.

The CDR3 loop reads CAWKTPQGNYGYTF. In nucleotides, the CDR3 is TGTGCCTGGAAAACCCCCCAGGGTAACTATGGCTACACCTTC. V gene TRBV30 combines with J gene TRBJ1-2; maybe TRBD1 (5 bases). V was clipped by 4 bases and J by 1 base, with 13 bases between them. The CDR3 runs to 14 residues. The germline gives CDR1 GTSNPN, CDR2 SVGIG (reference sequence).

This chain uses TRBV19 with TRBJ1-2; D uncertain. Germline loops: CDR1 LNHDA, CDR2 SQIVND (reference sequence). The ends were cut back, 5 bases at V and 2 bases at J, with 15 bases in the middle. CDR3 length: 15 residues. The CDR3 sequence is CASSPKRTGNYGYTF. CDR3 DNA: TGTGCCAGTAGTCCAAAGCGGACGGGGAACTATGGCTACACCTTC.

This clone was found a few times. This sequence joins TRBV5-4 and TRBJ2-7; possible D gene TRBD2, 5 bases. This CDR3 spans 13 amino acids. Germline V gene lookup returns CDR1 SGHNT and CDR2 YYREEE (reference sequence). V dropped 4 bases and J dropped 1 base, with 9 bases sitting between them. CDR3 sequence: CASSPTSSYEQYF. CDR3 in DNA: TGTGCCAGCAGCCCCACTAGTTCCTACGAGCAGTACTTC.

The chain joins TRBV4-1 to TRBJ1-6; the D gene is possibly TRBD1 (6 bases). Trimming left V 1 base short and J 4 bases short, with 14 bases between. The germline gives CDR1 MGHRA, CDR2 YSYEKL. The CDR3 spans 17 residues. CDR3 in DNA: TGCGCCAGCAGCCAAGCCTTGGGAACAGGGTATAATTCACCCCTCCACTTT. Translated, it gives CASSQALGTGYNSPLHF.

The V call is TRBV28, the J call TRBJ2-5; D gene ambiguous. The CDR3 sequence is 15 residues long. Germline values: CDR1 MDHEN, CDR2 SYDVKM. Trimming left V 2 bases short and J 5 bases short, with 15 bases between. The CDR3 DNA reads as TGTGCCAGCAGTTTAATTATCGAGACCGGGGAGACCCAGTACTTC. Its protein is CASSLIIETGETQYF.

This rearrangement joins TRBV7-2 to TRBJ2-1; tentative D call: TRBD2 (6 bases). CDR3 length: 13 amino acids. The V and J ends lost 3 bases and 12 bases respectively, with 15 bases between them. Germline V lookup: CDR1 SGHTA, CDR2 FQGNSA. CDR3 sequence (DNA): TGTGCCAGCAGCTTCGGAGGGCCTCCTTCGCAGTTCTTC. This encodes CASSFGGPPSQFF. The whole variable domain, remainder taken from reference TRBV7-2 and TRBJ2-1, is GAGVSQSPSNKVTEKGKDVELRCDPISGHTALYWYRQSLGQGLEFLIYFQGNSAPDKSGLPSDRFSAERTGGSVSTLTIQRTQQEDSAVYLCASSFGGPPSQFFGPGTRLTVL.

The chain joins TRBV6-1 to TRBJ2-7, with 11 positions matching TRBD2. CDR1 is MNHNS and CDR2 is SASEGT in the germline V gene. Losses at the gene ends were 10 bases for V and 4 bases for J; bases not matched to a gene: 6. The length of the CDR3 is 13 residues. In DNA, the CDR3 is TGTGCCACAGTAGCGGGAGGGTTGTACGAGCAGTACTTC. Protein product: CATVAGGLYEQYF.

The chain is built from TRBV4-1 and TRBJ2-6, with 7 bases identical to TRBD2. The CDR3 has 20 amino acids. CDR1 and CDR2 (germline): MGHRA, YSYEKL. V lost 1 base, J lost 0 bases, and 12 bases stayed unmatched. CDR3 coding DNA: TGCGCCAGCAGCCAAGGACTAGCCGGCCTTTCGCGCTCTGGGGCCAACGTCCTGACTTTC. It codes for CASSQGLAGLSRSGANVLTF.

This chain uses TRBV27 with TRBJ1-4, with D possibly TRBD1 on 5 matching bases. Trimming took 8 bases from V and 11 from J, leaving 18 bases between them. CDR1 and CDR2 (germline): MNHEY, SMNVEV (reference sequence). CDR3 length equals 13 residues. In DNA form, the CDR3 reads TGTGCCAGCGCGACAGAACTGGGTGCGAAACTGTTTTTT. Encoded protein: CASATELGAKLFF.

The chain joins TRBV7-2 to TRBJ2-7, with D possibly being TRBD2 (5 bases). This CDR3 region has 15 residues. From germline, CDR1 is SGHTA and CDR2 FQGNSA. V was trimmed by 2 bases and J by 1 base, leaving 12 bases between them. The CDR3 DNA reads TGTGCCAGCAGCTTACGAGAGGGCCAATCCTACGAGCAGTACTTC. Translation: CASSLREGQSYEQYF.

The rearrangement uses TRBV15 and TRBJ1-4; 11 nucleotides line up with TRBD1. Germline lookup yields CDR1 LNHNV and CDR2 YYDKDF (reference sequence). The CDR3 has 17 amino acids. Germline trimming cut 0 bases from V and 8 bases from J; bases unmatched to any gene: 8. CDR3 DNA sequence: TGTGCCACCAGCAGAGAACAGGACAGGGGGCGAGGGGAAAAACTGTTTTTT. Protein: CATSREQDRGRGEKLFF.

The chain recombines TRBV7-2 with TRBJ2-7, with TRBD2 matching 8 bases. The CDR3 has 13 amino acids. In germline, CDR1 is SGHTA, CDR2 FQGNSA. J was trimmed by 4 bases and V by 2 bases; bases with no gene match: 1. The CDR3 sequence: CASSLTGGYEQYF. The DNA for the CDR3 is TGTGCCAGCAGCTTAACGGGAGGGTACGAGCAGTACTTC.

The chain has TRBV4-2 and TRBJ2-7, with 11 bases matching TRBD2. The length of the CDR3 is 17 residues. J lost 0 bases, V lost 1 base, and 5 bases had no gene match. From germline, CDR1 is LGHNA and CDR2 YNFKEQ. This chain's CDR3 is CASSQVDGTSGSYEQYF. The CDR3 bases are TGTGCCAGCAGCCAAGTGGACGGGACTAGCGGCTCCTACGAGCAGTACTTC.

The V gene is TRBV5-4, the J gene TRBJ2-7; 8 bases are a match to TRBD2. Per the germline V gene, CDR1 is SGHNT and CDR2 is YYREEE (reference sequence). The CDR3 sequence is 14 residues long. V gave up 0 bases and J gave up 7 bases; unmatched junction bases: 6. CDR3 sequence: CASSLAGGAREQYF. The CDR3 bases are TGTGCCAGCAGCTTGGCCGGGGGGGCTAGGGAGCAGTACTTC.

This clone came up a few times. The genes are TRBV7-9 and TRBJ2-1, with a possible D match to TRBD2 (6 bases). V lost 1 base to trimming and J lost 7 bases, with 17 bases between them. The length of the CDR3 is 16 residues. Germline V gene sequence: CDR1 SEHNR, CDR2 FQNEAQ (reference sequence). The CDR3 here is CASSLGTSIDGNEQFF. DNA for the CDR3: TGTGCCAGCAGCTTAGGAACTAGCATCGATGGGAATGAGCAGTTCTTC.

J is TRBJ2-5 and V is TRBV28, with 10 bases that match TRBD2. CDR1 is MDHEN and CDR2 is SYDVKM in the germline V gene. The CDR3 runs to 14 residues. V shed 6 bases, J shed 9 bases, and the junction held 10 bases outside the gene matches. In DNA, the CDR3 is TGTGCCAGCAGCTCAGAAGCGGGAGGGCTTCCCCAGTACTTC. This codes for CASSSEAGGLPQYF.

There are a few counts of this clone. The rearrangement links TRBV9 to TRBJ2-5; D call uncertain. V was clipped by 7 bases and J by 2 bases, with 9 bases between them. Germline-derived CDR1 and CDR2 are SGDLS and YYNGEE. This CDR3 has 12 amino acids. CDR3 coding DNA: TGTGCCAGCGGTAGCTCGCAAGAGACCCAGTACTTC. Protein sequence: CASGSSQETQYF.